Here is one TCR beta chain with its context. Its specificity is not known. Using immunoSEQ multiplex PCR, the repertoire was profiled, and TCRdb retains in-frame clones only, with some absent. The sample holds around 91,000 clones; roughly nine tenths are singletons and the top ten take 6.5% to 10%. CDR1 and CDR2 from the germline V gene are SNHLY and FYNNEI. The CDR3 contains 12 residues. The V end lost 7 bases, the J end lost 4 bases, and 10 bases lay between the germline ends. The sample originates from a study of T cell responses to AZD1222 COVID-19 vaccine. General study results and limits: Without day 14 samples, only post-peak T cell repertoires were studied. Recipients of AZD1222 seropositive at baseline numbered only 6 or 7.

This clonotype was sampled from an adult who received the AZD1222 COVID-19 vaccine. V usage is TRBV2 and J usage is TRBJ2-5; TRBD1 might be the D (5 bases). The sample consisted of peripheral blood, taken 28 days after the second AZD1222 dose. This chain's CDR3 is CASTRQPETQYF. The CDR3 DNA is TGTGCCAGCACAAGACAGCCAGAGACCCAGTACTTC.